The 21 T cell receptor beta chains below were found in one sample sequenced in a study of a mutant IDH1 vaccine in newly diagnosed glioma. Their antigens remain unidentified. Produced via immunoSEQ multiplex PCR; TCRdb's table is partial and in-frame only. In the table there are tens of thousands of clones, approximately 89% of which are singletons. Time point reported: week 23, last vaccination. Every vaccination contained 300 ug of the mutant IDH1 20-mer peptide and was paired with topical imiquimod. This specimen consisted of PBMCs, obtained from a glioma patient whose treatment included an IDH1 peptide vaccine. These receptor sequences come from a woman in her fifties or sixties with glioma.

This chain uses TRBV12-2 with TRBJ2-3; TRBD2, the table's D call, lacks a check against the DNA. TRBV12-2 is listed as a pseudogene. CDR3 length: 17 amino acids. This CDR3 is CASRPPGTSGLTDTQYF. CDR3 sequence (DNA): TGTGCAAGTCGCCCTCCCGGGACTAGCGGGCTCACAGATACGCAGTATTTT.

This chain joins TRBV7-2 and TRBJ2-7, with D possibly being TRBD1 (6 bases). Between the trimmed V and J ends, which lost 6 bases and 3 bases, there was a span of 12 bases. This CDR3 comprises 13 residues. CDR1 and CDR2 (germline): SGHTA, FQGNSA. This CDR3 is CASRATGYYEQYF. DNA for the CDR3: TGTGCCAGCAGGGCTACAGGGTACTACGAGCAGTACTTC. The full variable domain, its missing parts supplied by reference TRBV7-2 and TRBJ2-7, is GAGVSQSPSNKVTEKGKDVELRCDPISGHTALYWYRQSLGQGLEFLIYFQGNSAPDKSGLPSDRFSAERTGGSVSTLTIQRTQQEDSAVYLCASRATGYYEQYFGPGTRLTVT.

The rearrangement joins TRBV19 to TRBJ2-7; TRBD1 matches 8 bases. Trimming at V came to 0 bases and at J to 1 base, leaving 5 bases not matched to a gene. There are 16 residues in the CDR3. Germline CDR1 LNHDA, CDR2 SQIVND (reference sequence). CDR3 loop: CASSIDSGTGSYEQYF. For the CDR3, the DNA is TGTGCCAGTAGTATAGATTCCGGGACAGGATCCTACGAGCAGTACTTC.

Here the CDR3 DNA reads TGTGCCAGCAGCTTAGGTGGGGGCCTAGCCCCCTACGAGCAGTACTTC. Protein product: CASSLGGGLAPYEQYF. The chain links TRBV7-9 to TRBJ2-7, with a weak D call TRBD1 (6 bases). V was trimmed by 1 base and J by 2 bases, leaving 15 bases between them. This CDR3 is built from 16 residues. Looked up from germline, CDR1 is SEHNR and CDR2 is FQNEAQ (reference sequence).

The rearrangement links TRBV6-1 to TRBJ2-7; D is undetermined. The length of the CDR3 is 14 residues. V was shortened by 7 bases and J by 1 base, with 14 bases between the two germline ends. Germline CDR1 is MNHNS and CDR2 is SASEGT. Here the CDR3 reads CASIQNQRSYEQYF. In nucleotides, the CDR3 is TGTGCCAGCATCCAAAATCAGCGTTCCTACGAGCAGTACTTC.

The V call is TRBV6-5, the J call TRBJ1-1, with 8 bases aligning to TRBD1. The CDR3 covers 15 residues. Germline V CDR1 and CDR2: MNHEY, SVGAGI. V trimming: 7 bases; J trimming: 6 bases; junction bases outside the gene matches: 13. The CDR3 is CASIPPGQGGAEAFF. Here the CDR3 DNA reads TGTGCCAGCATCCCGCCCGGACAGGGTGGAGCTGAAGCTTTCTTT.

The chain's CDR3 is CASSRLVGPGQGRYEQYF. CDR3 nucleotide sequence: TGTGCCAGCAGTCGACTCGTGGGACCGGGACAGGGGAGGTACGAGCAGTACTTC. The chain has TRBV28 and TRBJ2-7, with 10 bases identical to TRBD1. This CDR3 has 18 amino acids. The V gene end was trimmed by 5 bases and the J gene end by 4 bases; junction bases not matched to a gene: 17. CDR1 is MDHEN, CDR2 SYDVKM, per germline.

The chain recombines TRBV2 with TRBJ1-1; D not resolved. The germline V gene has CDR1 SNHLY and CDR2 FYNNEI. V lost 7 bases to trimming and J lost 1 base, with 4 bases between them. The CDR3 covers 11 residues. The DNA for the CDR3 is TGTGCCAGCACTCCGAACACTGAAGCTTTCTTT. Encoded protein: CASTPNTEAFF.

The V gene is TRBV5-4, the J gene TRBJ2-7; 12 positions match TRBD1. This CDR3 has 15 residues. From germline, CDR1 is SGHNT and CDR2 YYREEE (reference sequence). Trimming at V came to 0 bases and at J to 7 bases, leaving 5 bases not matched to a gene. The CDR3, as DNA: TGTGCCAGCAGCTTGGCGGGACAGGGGGCGGGGGAGCAGTACTTC. Translated, it gives CASSLAGQGAGEQYF.

This sequence joins TRBV28 and TRBJ1-5; D gene uncertain. Trimming cost V 6 bases and J 5 bases, with 2 bases left between them. In germline, CDR1 is MDHEN, CDR2 SYDVKM. CDR3 size: 10 residues. CDR3 sequence (DNA): TGTGCCAGCAGAGATCAGCCCCAGCATTTT. This sequence encodes CASRDQPQHF.

V and J are TRBV7-9 and TRBJ2-7; D gene unclear. CDR1 and CDR2 (germline): SEHNR, FQNEAQ (reference sequence). CDR3 length: 15 amino acids. The ends were cut back, 5 bases at V and 5 bases at J, with 19 bases in the middle. The CDR3 here is CASSRTWTQEHEQYF. CDR3 bases: TGTGCCAGCAGCCGAACATGGACCCAGGAACACGAGCAGTACTTC.

The rearrangement uses TRBV5-1 and TRBJ2-3, with 12 bases matching TRBD2. The CDR3 loop spans 17 amino acids. After removal of 1 base from V and 2 bases from J, the junction contained 5 bases not matched to a gene. Germline lookup yields CDR1 SGHRS and CDR2 YFSETQ. This CDR3 reads CASSLSLAGGLTDTQYF. The CDR3 nucleotides read TGCGCCAGCAGCTTGAGTCTAGCGGGAGGGCTCACAGATACGCAGTATTTT.

The chain recombines TRBV27 with TRBJ1-2; the match to TRBD1 covers 8 bases. Germline assignment: CDR1 MNHEY and CDR2 SMNVEV (reference sequence). The CDR3 is 15 amino acids. J was trimmed by 4 bases and V by 2 bases; bases with no gene match: 6. The CDR3 here is CASSLRGGQVYGYTF. CDR3 sequence (DNA): TGTGCCAGCAGTTTAAGGGGGGGACAGGTCTATGGCTACACCTTC.

This clone appeared once. The genes are TRBV6-6 and TRBJ2-1, with D possibly matching TRBD2 (6 bases). This CDR3 is 14 amino acids long. Trimming took 7 bases from V and 4 from J, leaving 14 bases between them. CDR1 and CDR2 from the germline V gene are MNHNY and SVGAGI (reference sequence). The CDR3 here is CASTPGVQYNEQFF. For the CDR3, the DNA is TGTGCCAGCACCCCGGGAGTCCAATACAATGAGCAGTTCTTC.

The V gene is TRBV11-1, the J gene TRBJ1-4; D gene uncertain. The V gene's germline CDR1 is SGHAT and CDR2 FQDESV (reference sequence). Trimming removed 11 bases at V and 0 bases at J, with 13 bases between. This CDR3 comprises 14 residues. CDR3 nucleotide sequence: TGTGCCCGAGTTAGGGTTTCAACTAATGAAAAACTGTTTTTT. Its protein is CARVRVSTNEKLFF.

This clone was detected only once. This sequence joins TRBV5-1 and TRBJ1-2; TRBD1 is a possible D gene (5 bases). The CDR3 loop spans 12 amino acids. Trimming left V 7 bases short and J 2 bases short, with 9 bases between. Germline V lookup: CDR1 SGHRS, CDR2 YFSETQ. CDR3 nucleotides: TGCGCCAGCGGGGACGGAAACTATGGCTACACCTTC. It translates to CASGDGNYGYTF.

This rearrangement joins TRBV6-6 to TRBJ2-5, with D possibly being TRBD1 (6 bases). Germline loops: CDR1 MNHNY, CDR2 SVGAGI (reference sequence). Trimming removed 5 bases from V and 5 bases from J, with 6 bases in between. The CDR3 is 11 amino acids. The CDR3 region has the DNA TGTGCCAGCAGTACAGGGGAGACCCAGTACTTC. Residues: CASSTGETQYF.

The CDR3 protein is CASSLARTYEQYF. The DNA for the CDR3 is TGCGCCAGCAGCTTGGCTCGGACCTACGAGCAGTACTTC. The V gene is TRBV5-1, the J gene TRBJ2-7; no firm D call. V lost 0 bases and J 2 bases, leaving 6 bases between the germline ends. The CDR3 loop spans 13 amino acids. Germline V CDR1 and CDR2: SGHRS, YFSETQ. Full variable domain (rest looked up from reference TRBV5-1 and TRBJ2-7): KAGVTQTPRYLIKTRGQQVTLSCSPISGHRSVSWYQQTPGQGLQFLFEYFSETQRNKGNFPGRFSGRQFSNSRSEMNVSTLELGDSALYLCASSLARTYEQYFGPGTRLTVT.

The chain couples TRBV4-2 to TRBJ1-4; D is possibly TRBD1 (5 bases). The V gene lost 0 bases and the J gene lost 8 bases, with 10 bases spanning the gap. In germline, CDR1 is LGHNA, CDR2 YNFKEQ. The CDR3 has 14 residues. The CDR3, as DNA: TGTGCCAGCAGCCAAGAGGGGGGAGGGGAAAAACTGTTTTTT. The encoded protein is CASSQEGGGEKLFF.

This chain uses TRBV27 with TRBJ2-7, with 7 bases that match TRBD1. This CDR3 region has 13 residues. Trimming took 5 bases from V and 3 from J; bases not matched to a gene: 4. Germline CDR1 reads MNHEY; CDR2 reads SMNVEV (reference sequence). In nucleotides, the CDR3 is TGTGCCAGCAGTCTTCACAGGGGCTACGAGCAGTACTTC. Translation: CASSLHRGYEQYF.

The chain joins TRBV19 to TRBJ2-5; 10 nucleotides match TRBD1. The V gene end was trimmed by 5 bases and the J gene end by 3 bases; junction bases not matched to a gene: 9. The germline CDR1 and CDR2 sequences are LNHDA and SQIVND (reference sequence). The CDR3 runs 16 residues. The DNA for the CDR3 is TGTGCCAGTAGTTTAGCCGGGACAGGGGACGAAGAGACCCAGTACTTC. Protein product: CASSLAGTGDEETQYF.